This is a list of T cell receptor beta chains from one sample in a study of shared clonotypes between healthy human individuals. Using immunoSEQ multiplex PCR, the repertoire was profiled, and TCRdb retains in-frame clones only, with some absent. Of around 550,000 clones detected, 85% to 95% appear once; the ten largest clones hold 0.11%. Material for sequencing was naive CD8+ T cells sorted from blood. The receptors shown here come from a woman in her 30s in good health. Both conserved end residues are part of each CDR3. Fields, in order: clone size, V gene, D gene, J gene, CDR3 protein, CDR3 DNA. D genes are given only for firm matches. Expanded clones are given a class, and other clones once, few, many or no size at all.

>once|TRBV27|TRBD1|TRBJ2-3
CASSLIKGTGEDTQYF
TGTGCCAGCTCCCTAATAAAGGGGACAGGGGAAGATACGCAGTATTTT
>-|TRBV18|-|TRBJ2-7
CASSQVGTYEQYF
TGTGCCAGCTCACAAGTGGGAACCTACGAGCAGTACTTC
>once|TRBV27|TRBD2|TRBJ2-3
CASSLSGLAGGDTQYF
TGTGCCAGCAGTTTATCGGGACTAGCGGGAGGAGATACGCAGTATTTT
>-|TRBV6-6|TRBD1|TRBJ2-7
CASSYAGQGYEQYF
TGTGCCAGCAGTTACGCTGGACAGGGGTACGAGCAGTACTTC
>-|TRBV27|-|TRBJ2-7
CASSGQEQAYEQYF
TGTGCCAGCAGCGGGCAGGAGCAAGCCTACGAGCAGTACTTC
>-|TRBV6-6|-|TRBJ1-1
CASSYSGRLNTEAFF
TGTGCCAGCAGTTACTCGGGACGCCTGAACACTGAAGCTTTCTTT
>-|TRBV5-4|-|TRBJ2-3
CASSFSTDTQYF
TGTGCCAGCAGCTTTAGCACAGATACGCAGTATTTT
>-|TRBV28|TRBD1|TRBJ2-7
CASRYIDRGWGYEQYF
TGTGCCAGCAGATACATCGACAGGGGATGGGGCTACGAGCAGTACTTC
>-|TRBV23-1|-|TRBJ2-7
CASSRDGKNYEQYF
TGCGCCAGCAGTCGGGACGGTAAAAACTACGAGCAGTACTTC
>-|TRBV27|-|TRBJ2-2
CASSPNPGGRTGELFF
TGTGCCAGCAGTCCAAACCCCGGGGGGCGGACCGGGGAGCTGTTTTTT
>-|TRBV14|-|TRBJ1-1
CASNPPVLGGDTEAFF
TGTGCCAGCAACCCGCCGGTGCTGGGGGGGGACACTGAAGCTTTCTTT
>-|TRBV7-9|-|TRBJ2-3
CASSPLLDTQYF
TGTGCCAGCAGCCCTCTATTGGATACGCAGTATTTT
>-|TRBV6-1|-|TRBJ1-3
CASSGHGRLSGNTIYF
TGTGCCAGCAGTGGCCACGGCAGGCTCTCTGGAAACACCATATATTTT
>-|TRBV29-1|-|TRBJ1-1
CSGTRVSEAFF
TGCAGCGGAACCAGGGTCTCTGAAGCTTTCTTT
>-|TRBV19|-|TRBJ1-1
CASSIILGQGNTEAFF
TGTGCCAGTAGTATAATCTTAGGGCAGGGGAACACTGAAGCTTTCTTT
>-|TRBV5-6|-|TRBJ1-1
CASSLVGSAEAFF
TGTGCCAGCAGCTTGGTGGGTTCCGCTGAAGCTTTCTTT
>-|TRBV7-6|-|TRBJ2-5
CASSLVNGEETQYF
TGTGCCAGCAGCTTAGTAAACGGAGAAGAGACCCAGTACTTC
>-|TRBV5-4|-|TRBJ2-7
CASSTVTGGEQYF
TGTGCCAGCAGCACTGTGACGGGCGGGGAGCAGTACTTC
>-|TRBV2|TRBD1|TRBJ1-5
CASSEWGQGINQPQHF
TGTGCCAGCAGTGAGTGGGGACAGGGGATTAATCAGCCCCAGCATTTT
>-|TRBV6-1|TRBD1|TRBJ2-7
CASKTGTGGYEQYF
TGTGCCAGCAAGACCGGGACAGGGGGCTACGAGCAGTACTTC